The entry below gives a single T cell receptor (beta chain) sequence along with its context. The source of the sample is a study of blood T cell repertoires in COVID-19. Study overall: Some COVID-19 samples were acute and others convalescent; all came from the United States, Italy and Spain.

Per the germline V gene, CDR1 is MGHRA and CDR2 is YSYEKL. The CDR3 is made up of 17 amino acids. After removal of 8 bases from V and 4 bases from J, the junction contained 15 bases not matched to a gene. In the authors' workflow: Amplification of reference gene primers was used by the study to estimate nucleated cell counts. The repertoire was sequenced with immunoSEQ multiplex PCR; TCRdb's copy has only in-frame clones and lacks some. The D gene and trimming were derived from the DNA, and the V and J assignments and clone size from that table. The table includes about 200,000 clones, 75% to 85% detected once.

Sequenced material: peripheral blood. This chain uses TRBV4-1 with TRBJ2-3; 10 nucleotides line up with TRBD2. The source of this sequence is a human donor in a cohort sampled during active COVID-19. The CDR3 loop reads CASRGTISGRSADTQYF. Written as DNA, the CDR3 is TGCGCCAGCCGAGGGACGATTAGCGGGAGGAGCGCAGATACGCAGTATTTT.